This T cell receptor beta chain appears in the sequencing data of a study of monozygotic twins with inflammatory bowel disease. Whole-study results and caveats: Patient repertoires may have gained variability from differing immunosuppressive treatments.

Each UMI, carrying a 6-nucleotide sample barcode, came from template switching. Using the 5' RACE reads, TCRdb records one entry per CDR3 protein without DNA. This table holds some 150,000 distinct CDR3 sequences. The length of the CDR3 is 15 residues. CDR1 is SGHRS, CDR2 YFSETQ, per germline. On this clonotype itself: The antigen is not known.

The chain joins TRBV5-1 to TRBJ1-1; TCRdb names TRBD1, which stays unverified in the absence of DNA. This TCR derives from a human donor with ulcerative colitis or Crohn's disease, or a healthy co-twin of an affected twin (not recorded which). The sequenced sample was blood. CDR3 protein: CASSRLTGGNTEAFF.